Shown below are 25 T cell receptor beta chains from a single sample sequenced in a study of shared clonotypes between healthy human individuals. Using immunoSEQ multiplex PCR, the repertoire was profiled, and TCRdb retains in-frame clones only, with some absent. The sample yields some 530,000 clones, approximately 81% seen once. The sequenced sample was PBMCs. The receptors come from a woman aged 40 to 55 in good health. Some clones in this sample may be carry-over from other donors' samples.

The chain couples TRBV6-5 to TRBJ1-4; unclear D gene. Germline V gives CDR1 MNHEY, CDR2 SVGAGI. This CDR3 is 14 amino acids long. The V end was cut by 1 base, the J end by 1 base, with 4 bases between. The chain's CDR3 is CASSYYITNEKLFF. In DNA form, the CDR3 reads TGTGCCAGCAGTTACTATATAACTAATGAAAAACTGTTTTTT.

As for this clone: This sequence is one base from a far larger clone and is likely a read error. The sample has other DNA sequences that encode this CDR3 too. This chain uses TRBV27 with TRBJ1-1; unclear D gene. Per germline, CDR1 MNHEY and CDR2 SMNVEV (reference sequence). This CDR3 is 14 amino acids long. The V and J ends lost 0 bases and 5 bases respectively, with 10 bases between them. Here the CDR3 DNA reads TGTGCCAGCAGTTTATCGGGTGGGCGGACTGAAGCTTTCTTT. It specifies CASSLSGGRTEAFF.

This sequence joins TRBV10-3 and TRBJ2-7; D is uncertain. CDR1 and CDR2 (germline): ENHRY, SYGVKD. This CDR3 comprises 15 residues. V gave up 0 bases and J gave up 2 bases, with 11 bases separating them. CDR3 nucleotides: TGTGCCATCAGTGAGTCGATGGCCAGCGCCTACGAGCAGTACTTC. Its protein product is CAISESMASAYEQYF.

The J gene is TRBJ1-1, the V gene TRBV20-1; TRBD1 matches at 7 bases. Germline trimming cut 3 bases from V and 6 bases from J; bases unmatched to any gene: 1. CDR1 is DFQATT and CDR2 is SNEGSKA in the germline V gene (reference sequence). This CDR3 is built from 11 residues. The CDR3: CSARGQPEAFF. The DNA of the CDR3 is TGCAGTGCTAGGGGACAGCCTGAAGCTTTCTTT.

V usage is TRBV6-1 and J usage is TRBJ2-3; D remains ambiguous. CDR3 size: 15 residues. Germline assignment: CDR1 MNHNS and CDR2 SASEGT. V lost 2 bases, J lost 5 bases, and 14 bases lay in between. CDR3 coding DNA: TGTGCCAGCAGTGAATCTAGGGCCCTCCGAGATACGCAGTATTTT. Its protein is CASSESRALRDTQYF.

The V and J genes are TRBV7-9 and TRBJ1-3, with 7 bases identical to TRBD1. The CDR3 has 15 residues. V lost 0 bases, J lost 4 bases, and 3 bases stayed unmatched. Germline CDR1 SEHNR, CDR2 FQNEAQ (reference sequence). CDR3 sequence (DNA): TGTGCCAGCAGCTTAGCCAGGGGGGGAGGAAACACCATATATTTT. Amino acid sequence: CASSLARGGGNTIYF.

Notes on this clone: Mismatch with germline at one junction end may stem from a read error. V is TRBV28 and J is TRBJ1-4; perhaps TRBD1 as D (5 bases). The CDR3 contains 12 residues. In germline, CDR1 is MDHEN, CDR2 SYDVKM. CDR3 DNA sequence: TGTGCCAGCAGCCCGAGGGTCAGGGCGGAGGATTTT. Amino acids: CASSPRVRAEDF.

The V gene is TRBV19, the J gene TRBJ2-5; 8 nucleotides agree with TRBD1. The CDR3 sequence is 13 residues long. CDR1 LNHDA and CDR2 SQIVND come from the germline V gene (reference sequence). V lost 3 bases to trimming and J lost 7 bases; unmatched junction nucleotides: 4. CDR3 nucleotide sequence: TGTGCCAGTAGTATCTTGGGGACAGGGACCCAGTACTTC. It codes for CASSILGTGTQYF.

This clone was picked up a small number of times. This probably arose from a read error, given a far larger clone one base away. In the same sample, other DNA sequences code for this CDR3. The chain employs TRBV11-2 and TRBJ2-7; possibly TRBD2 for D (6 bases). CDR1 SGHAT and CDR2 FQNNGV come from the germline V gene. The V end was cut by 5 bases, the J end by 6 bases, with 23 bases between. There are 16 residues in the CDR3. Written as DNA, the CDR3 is TGTGCCAGCAGCCAGGGATTATCGGGACTCCGGGCCGAGCAGTACTTC. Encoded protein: CASSQGLSGLRAEQYF. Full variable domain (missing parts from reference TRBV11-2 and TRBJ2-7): EAGVAQSPRYKIIEKRQSVAFWCNPISGHATLYWYQQILGQGPKLLIQFQNNGVVDDSQLPKDRFSAERLKGVDSTLKIQPAKLEDSAVYLCASSQGLSGLRAEQYFGPGTRLTVT.

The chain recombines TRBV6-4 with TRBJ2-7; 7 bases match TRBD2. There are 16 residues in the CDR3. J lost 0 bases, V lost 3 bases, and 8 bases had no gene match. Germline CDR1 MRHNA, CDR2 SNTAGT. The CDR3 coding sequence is TGTGCCAGCAGTGAGGGGGGGATCCCTAGCTCCTACGAGCAGTACTTC. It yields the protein CASSEGGIPSSYEQYF.

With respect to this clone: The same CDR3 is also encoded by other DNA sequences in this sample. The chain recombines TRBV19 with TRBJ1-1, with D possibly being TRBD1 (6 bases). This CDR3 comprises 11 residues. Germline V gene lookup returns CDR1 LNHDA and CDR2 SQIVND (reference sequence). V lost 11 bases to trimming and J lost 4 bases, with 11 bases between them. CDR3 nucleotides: TGTGCCTCACGGGGGGCCACTGAAGCTTTCTTT. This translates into CASRGATEAFF.

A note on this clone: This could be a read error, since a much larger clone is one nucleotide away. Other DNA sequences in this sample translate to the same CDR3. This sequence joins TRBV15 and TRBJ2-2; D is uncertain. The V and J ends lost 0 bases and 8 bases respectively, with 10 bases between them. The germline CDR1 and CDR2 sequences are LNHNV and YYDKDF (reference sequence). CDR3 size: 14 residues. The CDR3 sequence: CATSRDRVGGELFF. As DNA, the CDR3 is TGTGCCACCAGCAGAGATAGGGTGGGTGGGGAGCTGTTTTTT.

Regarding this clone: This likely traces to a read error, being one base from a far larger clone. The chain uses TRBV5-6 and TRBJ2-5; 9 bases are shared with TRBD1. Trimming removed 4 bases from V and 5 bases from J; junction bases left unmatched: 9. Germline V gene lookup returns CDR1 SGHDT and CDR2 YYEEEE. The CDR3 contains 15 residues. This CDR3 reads CASSPNRGHRETQYF. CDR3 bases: TGTGCCAGCAGCCCCAACAGGGGGCACCGGGAGACCCAGTACTTC.

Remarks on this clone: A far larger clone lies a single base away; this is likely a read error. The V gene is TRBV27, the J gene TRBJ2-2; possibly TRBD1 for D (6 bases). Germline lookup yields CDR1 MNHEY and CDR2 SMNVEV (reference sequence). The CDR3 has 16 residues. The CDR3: CASSKTGTQYTRELFF. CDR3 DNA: TGTGCCAGCAGTAAAACCGGGACACAATACACCAGGGAGCTGTTTTTT.

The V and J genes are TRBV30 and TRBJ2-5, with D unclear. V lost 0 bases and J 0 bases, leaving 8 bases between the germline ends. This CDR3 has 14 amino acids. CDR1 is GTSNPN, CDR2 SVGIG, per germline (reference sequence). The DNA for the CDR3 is TGTGCCTGGAGTGTAGGGCAGTACCAAGAGACCCAGTACTTC. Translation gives CAWSVGQYQETQYF.

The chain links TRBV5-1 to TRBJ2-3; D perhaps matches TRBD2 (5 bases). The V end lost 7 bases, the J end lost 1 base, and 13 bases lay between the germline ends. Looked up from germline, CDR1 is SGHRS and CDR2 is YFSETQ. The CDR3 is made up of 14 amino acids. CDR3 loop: CASRTRTGTDTQYF. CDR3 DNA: TGCGCCAGCCGAACTAGGACGGGCACAGATACGCAGTATTTT.

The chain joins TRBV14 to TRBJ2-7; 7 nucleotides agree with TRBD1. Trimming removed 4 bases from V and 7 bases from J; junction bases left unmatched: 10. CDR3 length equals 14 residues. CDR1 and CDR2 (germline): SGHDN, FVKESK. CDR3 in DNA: TGTGCCAGCAGCCGACCGGGACAGCGCTTAGAGCAGTACTTC. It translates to CASSRPGQRLEQYF.

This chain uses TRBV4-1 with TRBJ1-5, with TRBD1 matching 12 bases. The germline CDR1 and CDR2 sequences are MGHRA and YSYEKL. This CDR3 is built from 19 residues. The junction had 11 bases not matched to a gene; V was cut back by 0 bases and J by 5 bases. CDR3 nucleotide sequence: TGCGCCAGCAGCCAAGATCCGGGACAGGGGGCTGGTTGGGATCAGCCCCAGCATTTT. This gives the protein CASSQDPGQGAGWDQPQHF.

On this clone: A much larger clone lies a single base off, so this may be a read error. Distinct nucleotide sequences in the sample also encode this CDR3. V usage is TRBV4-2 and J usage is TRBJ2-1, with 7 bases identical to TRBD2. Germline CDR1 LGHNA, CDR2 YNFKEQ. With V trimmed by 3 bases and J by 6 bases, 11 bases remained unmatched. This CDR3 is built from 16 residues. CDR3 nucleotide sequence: TGTGCCAGCAGCCAGGGAAGGCTGGCGGGAGCCAATGAGCAGTTCTTC. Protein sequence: CASSQGRLAGANEQFF.

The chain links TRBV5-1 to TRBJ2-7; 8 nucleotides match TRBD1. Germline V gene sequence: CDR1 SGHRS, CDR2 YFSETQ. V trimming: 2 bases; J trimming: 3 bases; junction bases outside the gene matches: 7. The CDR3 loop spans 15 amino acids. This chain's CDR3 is CASSFLPDRGYEQYF. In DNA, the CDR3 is TGCGCCAGCAGCTTTTTGCCAGACAGGGGCTACGAGCAGTACTTC.

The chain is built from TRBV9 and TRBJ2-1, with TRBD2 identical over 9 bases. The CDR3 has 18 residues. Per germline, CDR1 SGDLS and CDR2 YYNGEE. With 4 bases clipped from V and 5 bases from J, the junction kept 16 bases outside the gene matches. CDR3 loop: CASSSGTPGLAADNEQFF. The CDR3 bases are TGTGCCAGCAGCTCGGGGACACCGGGACTAGCAGCAGACAATGAGCAGTTCTTC.

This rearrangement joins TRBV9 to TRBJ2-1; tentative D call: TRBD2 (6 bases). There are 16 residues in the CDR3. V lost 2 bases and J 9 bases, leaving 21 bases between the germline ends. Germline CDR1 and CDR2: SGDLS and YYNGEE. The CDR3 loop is CASSVWPGTGGGEQFF. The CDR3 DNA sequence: TGTGCCAGCAGCGTTTGGCCAGGCACCGGGGGTGGTGAGCAGTTCTTC.

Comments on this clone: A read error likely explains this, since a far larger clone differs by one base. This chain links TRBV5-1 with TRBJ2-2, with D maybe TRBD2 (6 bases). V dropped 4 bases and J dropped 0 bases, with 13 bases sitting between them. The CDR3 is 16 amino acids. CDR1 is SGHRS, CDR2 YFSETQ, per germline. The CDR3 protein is CASSIGTGTNTGELFF. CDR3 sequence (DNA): TGCGCCAGCAGCATAGGGACTGGCACGAACACCGGGGAGCTGTTTTTT.

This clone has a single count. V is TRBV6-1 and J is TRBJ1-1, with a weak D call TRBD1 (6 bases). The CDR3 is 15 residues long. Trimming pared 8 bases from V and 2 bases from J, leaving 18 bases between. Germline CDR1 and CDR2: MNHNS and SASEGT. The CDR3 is CASGVKRGPNTEAFF. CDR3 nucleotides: TGTGCCAGCGGAGTGAAACGGGGGCCCAACACTGAAGCTTTCTTT.

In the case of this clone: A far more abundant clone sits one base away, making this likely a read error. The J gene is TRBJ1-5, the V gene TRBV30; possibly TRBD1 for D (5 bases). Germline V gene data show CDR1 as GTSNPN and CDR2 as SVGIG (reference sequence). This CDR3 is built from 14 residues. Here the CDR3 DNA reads TGTTCCTGGACTGACAGCGCCGTAATGCAGCCCCAGCATTTT. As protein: CSWTDSAVMQPQHF.